Listed here are 20 T cell receptor beta chains from one sample, sequenced in a study of blood T cell repertoires in COVID-19. Some clones are missing from TCRdb's copy, which holds only in-frame ones; the method was immunoSEQ multiplex PCR. The sample has roughly 250,000 clones; roughly nine tenths are singletons. The source material was PBMCs or T cells enriched from blood (not recorded which). These TCRs come from a woman under 30 who had recovered from COVID-19.

The chain employs TRBV6-5 and TRBJ2-7; tentative D call: TRBD2 (6 bases). This CDR3 has 12 amino acids. Germline-derived CDR1 and CDR2 are MNHEY and SVGAGI. The V end lost 11 bases, the J end lost 3 bases, and 14 bases lay between the germline ends. CDR3 sequence: CAGVRRDYEQYF. Here the CDR3 DNA reads TGTGCCGGGGTAAGGAGGGACTACGAGCAGTACTTC.

This chain uses TRBV10-3 with TRBJ1-2; TRBD1 matches at 12 bases. The CDR3 is 13 amino acids. Germline V gene data show CDR1 as ENHRY and CDR2 as SYGVKD. The trim removed 11 bases at V and 2 bases at J, leaving 3 bases unmatched. The CDR3 nucleotides read TGTGCCCTCGGGACAGGGGGCAACTATGGCTACACCTTC. It encodes CALGTGGNYGYTF.

The chain combines TRBV3-1 (or the pseudogene TRBV3-2) with TRBJ2-1; the match to TRBD2 covers 9 bases. V shed 3 bases, J shed 10 bases, and the junction held 4 bases outside the gene matches. Germline values: CDR1 LGHDT, CDR2 YNNKEL (reference sequence). CDR3 length equals 13 residues. The CDR3 spells CASSHASGVEQFF. CDR3 DNA sequence: TGTGCCAGCAGCCACGCTAGCGGGGTGGAGCAGTTCTTC.

The rearrangement links TRBV14 to TRBJ1-1, with 8 bases fitting TRBD1. The V gene's germline CDR1 is SGHDN and CDR2 FVKESK. Trimming removed 4 bases from V and 0 bases from J; junction bases left unmatched: 10. The CDR3 loop spans 17 amino acids. The CDR3: CASSLVQGAEMNTEAFF. CDR3 DNA: TGTGCCAGCAGCCTCGTGCAGGGGGCGGAAATGAACACTGAAGCTTTCTTT.

The chain links TRBV5-4 to TRBJ2-2; 11 positions agree with TRBD1. The CDR3 sequence is 16 residues long. Trimming cost V 1 base and J 9 bases; bases outside gene matches: 8. In germline, CDR1 is SGHNT, CDR2 YYREEE (reference sequence). CDR3: CASSLPIGTGGRELFF. CDR3 nucleotide sequence: TGTGCCAGCAGCTTGCCTATCGGGACAGGGGGACGGGAGCTGTTTTTT.

V gene TRBV11-2 combines with J gene TRBJ2-1, with D tentatively TRBD2 (6 bases). The V end was cut by 2 bases, the J end by 8 bases, with 16 bases between. This CDR3 region has 15 residues. Germline loops: CDR1 SGHAT, CDR2 FQNNGV. CDR3 sequence (DNA): TGTGCCAGCAGCTTACTTGGCGGCCCTAGCGATGAGCAGTTCTTC. Translated, it gives CASSLLGGPSDEQFF.

This rearrangement joins TRBV9 to TRBJ2-2; 10 nucleotides match TRBD1. This CDR3 is built from 16 residues. Germline trimming cut 4 bases from V and 5 bases from J; bases unmatched to any gene: 8. The germline V gene encodes CDR1 SGDLS and CDR2 YYNGEE. The CDR3 coding sequence is TGTGCCAGCAGCAGTCGACAGGGGGCATGGACCGGGGAGCTGTTTTTT. Amino acids: CASSSRQGAWTGELFF.

The chain is built from TRBV10-2 and TRBJ1-5; D possibly corresponds to TRBD1 (6 bases). The CDR3 has 13 amino acids. Trimming removed 5 bases at V and 9 bases at J, with 14 bases between. CDR1 and CDR2 from the germline V gene are WSHSY and SAAADI. In DNA form, the CDR3 reads TGCGCCAGCAGTCCTGACAGGCGGCGGCCCCAGCATTTT. Its protein product is CASSPDRRRPQHF.

V usage is TRBV15 and J usage is TRBJ1-3; 8 bases align to TRBD1. The CDR3 spans 15 residues. Per germline, CDR1 LNHNV and CDR2 YYDKDF (reference sequence). The ends lost 3 bases at V and 4 bases at J; junction bases unmatched: 5. The CDR3 sequence is CATSRRTGQGNTIYF. The CDR3 DNA is TGTGCCACCAGCAGGAGGACAGGGCAGGGAAACACCATATATTTT.

The CDR3 nucleotides are TGTGCCAGCCGGGAAAATAGCAATCAGCCCCAGCATTTT. It codes for CASRENSNQPQHF. The chain employs TRBV10-3 and TRBJ1-5; D is unresolved. V dropped 10 bases and J dropped 0 bases, with 10 bases sitting between them. Looked up from germline, CDR1 is ENHRY and CDR2 is SYGVKD. This CDR3 contains 13 residues.

This chain's CDR3 is CASSARGGGTEAFF. In nucleotides, the CDR3 is TGCGCCAGCAGTGCACGGGGAGGCGGCACTGAAGCTTTCTTT. The chain recombines TRBV10-1 with TRBJ1-1; D not certain. The V end lost 4 bases, the J end lost 4 bases, and 13 bases lay between the germline ends. CDR1 WNHNN and CDR2 SYGVQD come from the germline V gene (reference sequence). This CDR3 contains 14 residues.

The chain couples TRBV18 to TRBJ2-5, with TRBD1 identical over 8 bases. CDR1 and CDR2 from the germline V gene are KGHSH and LQKENI. The CDR3 covers 15 residues. V trimming: 3 bases; J trimming: 4 bases; junction bases outside the gene matches: 7. The CDR3 is CASSPRAQGAETQYF. The CDR3 DNA is TGTGCCAGCTCACCCCGGGCCCAGGGGGCAGAGACCCAGTACTTC.

The genes are TRBV28 and TRBJ2-7; the match to TRBD2 covers 12 bases. The CDR3 contains 13 residues. V dropped 8 bases and J dropped 1; count of bases not matched to a gene: 0. Germline V gene data show CDR1 as MDHEN and CDR2 as SYDVKM. The CDR3 DNA follows: TGTGCCAGCCTAGCGGGGGGGTCCTACGAGCAGTACTTC. It translates to CASLAGGSYEQYF.

The chain carries TRBV9 and TRBJ1-1, with unresolved D. Trimming took 4 bases from V and 0 from J, leaving 13 bases between them. This CDR3 is 15 amino acids long. Germline CDR1 and CDR2: SGDLS and YYNGEE. The CDR3 region has the DNA TGTGCCAGCAGCCCACATAGGAGAATGAACACTGAAGCTTTCTTT. Protein sequence: CASSPHRRMNTEAFF.

The chain uses TRBV28 and TRBJ2-7; 7 nucleotides agree with TRBD1. This CDR3 comprises 13 residues. V shed 11 bases and J 0 bases; nucleotides not matched to a gene: 7. Germline V CDR1 and CDR2: MDHEN, SYDVKM. CDR3 DNA sequence: TGTGCCTCAGACGGGGACAGCTCCTACGAGCAGTACTTC. This translates into CASDGDSSYEQYF.

The chain recombines TRBV7-9 with TRBJ2-3, with 7 bases matching TRBD2. CDR1 is SEHNR, CDR2 FQNEAQ, per germline (reference sequence). This CDR3 contains 17 residues. The J segment lost 2 bases and the V segment lost 3 bases, leaving 11 bases of the junction unmatched. CDR3 DNA: TGTGCCAGCAGCTTTGGGGCTAGCGGTTTCCACACAGATACGCAGTATTTT. Amino acids: CASSFGASGFHTDTQYF.

The chain has TRBV6-5 and TRBJ1-1; TRBD1 might be the D (5 bases). Germline-derived CDR1 and CDR2 are MNHEY and SVGAGI. Trimming left V 7 bases short and J 3 bases short, with 15 bases between. This CDR3 spans 14 amino acids. The CDR3 spells CASTSSGGDTEAFF. As DNA, the CDR3 is TGTGCCAGCACCTCCAGCGGGGGGGACACTGAAGCTTTCTTT.

The chain has TRBV10-3 and TRBJ1-1; a weak D match, TRBD1 (6 bases). The length of the CDR3 is 14 residues. CDR1 is ENHRY, CDR2 SYGVKD, per germline. V was shortened by 3 bases and J by 5 bases, with 13 bases between the two germline ends. The CDR3 protein is CAISDTGLRTEAFF. CDR3 DNA: TGTGCCATCAGTGATACAGGGCTTCGGACTGAAGCTTTCTTT.

The chain has TRBV11-1 and TRBJ2-3; 14 nucleotides align to TRBD2. From germline, CDR1 is SGHAT and CDR2 FQDESV (reference sequence). V shed 5 bases, J shed 1 base, and the junction held 2 bases outside the gene matches. This CDR3 region has 16 residues. In nucleotides, the CDR3 is TGTGCCAGCAGCCGACTAGCGGGGGGGCGCACAGATACGCAGTATTTT. As protein: CASSRLAGGRTDTQYF.

This clone has a handful of counts. CDR3 sequence: CASSQDGNTEAFF. The DNA for the CDR3 is TGCGCCAGCAGCCAAGACGGGAACACTGAAGCTTTCTTT. The chain joins TRBV4-1 to TRBJ1-1; D call uncertain. The germline V gene has CDR1 MGHRA and CDR2 YSYEKL. This CDR3 comprises 13 residues. V was cut by 0 bases and J by 1 base, with 3 bases left in between.